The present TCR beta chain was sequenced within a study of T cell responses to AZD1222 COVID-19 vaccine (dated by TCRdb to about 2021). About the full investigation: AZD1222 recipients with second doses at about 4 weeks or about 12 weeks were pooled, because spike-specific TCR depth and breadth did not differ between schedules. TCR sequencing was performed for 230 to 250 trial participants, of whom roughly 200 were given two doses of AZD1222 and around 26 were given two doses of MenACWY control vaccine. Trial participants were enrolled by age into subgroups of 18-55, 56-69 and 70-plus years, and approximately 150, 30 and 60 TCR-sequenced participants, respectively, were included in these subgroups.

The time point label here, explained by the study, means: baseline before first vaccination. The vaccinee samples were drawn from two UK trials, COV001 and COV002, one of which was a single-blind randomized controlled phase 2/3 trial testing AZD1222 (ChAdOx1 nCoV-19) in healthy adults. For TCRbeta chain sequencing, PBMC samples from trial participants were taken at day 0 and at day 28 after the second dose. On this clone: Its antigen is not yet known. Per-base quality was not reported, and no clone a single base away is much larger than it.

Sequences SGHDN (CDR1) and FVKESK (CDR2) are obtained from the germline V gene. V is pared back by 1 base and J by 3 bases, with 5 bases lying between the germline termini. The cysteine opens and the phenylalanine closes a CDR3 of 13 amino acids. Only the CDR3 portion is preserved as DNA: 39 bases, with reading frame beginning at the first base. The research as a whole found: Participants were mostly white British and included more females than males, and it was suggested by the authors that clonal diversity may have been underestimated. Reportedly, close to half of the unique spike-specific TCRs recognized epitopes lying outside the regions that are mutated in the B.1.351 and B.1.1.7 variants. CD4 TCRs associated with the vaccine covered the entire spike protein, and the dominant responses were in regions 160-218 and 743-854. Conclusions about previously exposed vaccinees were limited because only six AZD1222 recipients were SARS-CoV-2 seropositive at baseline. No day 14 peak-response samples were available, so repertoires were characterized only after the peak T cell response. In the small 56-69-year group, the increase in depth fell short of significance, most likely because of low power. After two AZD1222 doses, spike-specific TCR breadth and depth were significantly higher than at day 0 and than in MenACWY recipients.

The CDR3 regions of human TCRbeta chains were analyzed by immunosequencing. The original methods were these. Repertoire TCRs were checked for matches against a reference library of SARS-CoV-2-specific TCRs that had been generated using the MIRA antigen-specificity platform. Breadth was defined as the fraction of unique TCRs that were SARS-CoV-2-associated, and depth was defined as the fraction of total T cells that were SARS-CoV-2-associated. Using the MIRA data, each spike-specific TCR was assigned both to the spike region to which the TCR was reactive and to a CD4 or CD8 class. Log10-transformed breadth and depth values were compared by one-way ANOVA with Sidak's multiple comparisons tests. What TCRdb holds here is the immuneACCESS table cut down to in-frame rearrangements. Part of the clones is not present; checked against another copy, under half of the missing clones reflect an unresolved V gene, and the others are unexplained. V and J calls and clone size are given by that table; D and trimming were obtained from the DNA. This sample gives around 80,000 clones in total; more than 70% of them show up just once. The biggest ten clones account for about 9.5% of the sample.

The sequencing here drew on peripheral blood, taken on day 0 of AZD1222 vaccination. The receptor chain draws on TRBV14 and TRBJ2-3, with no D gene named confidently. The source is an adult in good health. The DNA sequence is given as TGTGCCAGCAGCCAAGCAGAGACAGATACGCAGTATTTT. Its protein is CASSQAETDTQYF.